Listed here are 9 T cell receptor beta chains from one sample, sequenced in a study of regulatory T cells in long-lasting Graves disease. Arm-PCR of CDR3 regions with iRepertoire HTBI primers generated TCR beta libraries. TCRdb re-analysed the multiplex PCR reads in MiXCR, keeping a single row per CDR3 protein. In the table there are about 540,000 distinct CDR3 sequences, around an eighth of which are singletons. As for time point: newly diagnosed GD, antithyroid drugs for less than 3 months. TCR sequences were obtained from RNA taken from PBMCs. This same sample was also part of a study on T cells in Graves' hyperthyroidism and ophthalmopathy.

The source was peripheral blood mononuclear cells (PBMCs), collected at new diagnosis, from a patient treated with antithyroid drugs. These receptors came from a man aged 30 to 39 with Graves disease.

This clonotype was found many times. The CDR3 DNA reads TGTGCCAGCAACCCCGGAGGGACACATGGCTACACCTTC. Translating gives CASNPGGTHGYTF. The chain carries TRBV12-3 or TRBV12-4 and TRBJ1-2; weak D call: TRBD1 (6 bases). V shed 7 bases and J shed 6 bases, with 15 bases lying between them. The CDR3 sequence is 13 residues long.

This clonotype was counted at least ten times. The chain couples TRBV20-1 to TRBJ2-1, with unresolved D. V was shortened by 6 bases and J by 7 bases, with 13 bases between the two germline ends. CDR3 length equals 12 residues. CDR1 is DFQATT, CDR2 SNEGSKA, per germline (reference sequence). CDR3 nucleotide sequence: TGCAGTGCCCACTCGCGGTGGAATGAGCAGTTCTTC. This translates into CSAHSRWNEQFF.

The CDR3 nucleotides read TGTGCCAGCAGGTCGGGTCTAAATGAAAAACTGTTTTTT. Amino acids: CASRSGLNEKLFF. This chain uses TRBV5-6 with TRBJ1-4, with no clear D. Trimming left V 5 bases short and J 5 bases short, with 10 bases between. In germline, CDR1 is SGHDT, CDR2 YYEEEE. The CDR3 length is 13 residues.

This rearrangement joins TRBV7-2 to TRBJ2-5, with D possibly being TRBD1 or TRBD2 (5 bases each). There are 14 residues in the CDR3. V was cut by 0 bases and J by 4 bases, with 9 bases left in between. Per the germline V gene, CDR1 is SGHTA and CDR2 is FQGNSA. The CDR3 loop reads CASSLAGRGETQYF. The CDR3 DNA follows: TGTGCCAGCAGCTTAGCGGGACGGGGAGAGACCCAGTACTTC.

This clonotype showed up just a few times. This may arise from a read error, as a much more abundant clone is one base away. The chain is built from TRBV11-2 and TRBJ2-2, with D possibly called TRBD1 or TRBD2 (7 bases each). Germline CDR1 and CDR2: SGHAT and FQNNGV. V was clipped by 5 bases and J by 5 bases, with 12 bases between them. The CDR3 extends over 14 amino acids. This CDR3 is CASSPGGETGELFF. CDR3 bases: TGTGCCAGCAGCCCAGGGGGGGAGACCGGGGAGCTGTTTTTT.

The chain couples TRBV12-3 or TRBV12-4 to TRBJ1-3, with 7 nucleotides matching TRBD1. The CDR3 extends over 11 amino acids. The V segment lost 8 bases and the J segment 11 bases; nucleotides outside the gene matches: 6. The DNA for the CDR3 is TGTGCCAGCGCCCAGGGGGATCCCATATATTTT. Its translation is CASAQGDPIYF.

This clonotype was found many times. The chain recombines TRBV15 with TRBJ2-3, with 10 bases lining up with TRBD2. The V gene's germline CDR1 is LNHNV and CDR2 YYDKDF (reference sequence). This CDR3 has 16 residues. The J segment lost 1 base and the V segment lost 0 bases, leaving 1 base of the junction unmatched. The DNA for the CDR3 is TGTGCCACCAGCAGAGAAACTAGCGGGGGCACAGATACGCAGTATTTT. Translated: CATSRETSGGTDTQYF.

This sequence joins TRBV7-2 and TRBJ2-3; 15 positions match TRBD2. Trimming at V came to 1 base and at J to 4 bases, leaving 3 bases not matched to a gene. CDR1 is SGHTA, CDR2 FQGNSA, per germline. This CDR3 region has 17 residues. The CDR3 DNA reads as TGTGCCAGCAGCTTAGAGGGACTAGCGGGGGGCTCAGATACGCAGTATTTT. It specifies CASSLEGLAGGSDTQYF.

Ten or more counts support this clonotype. This sequence joins TRBV11-2 and TRBJ2-1, with D possibly being TRBD2 (5 bases). The CDR3 extends over 14 amino acids. V was clipped by 5 bases and J by 6 bases, with 14 bases between them. Germline V gene data show CDR1 as SGHAT and CDR2 as FQNNGV. CDR3 nucleotides: TGTGCCAGCAGCGTCGGAGGTGGCGCCAATGAGCAGTTCTTC. This encodes CASSVGGGANEQFF.